These 21 T cell receptor beta chains share one sample of origin, sequenced in a study of T cell responses to AZD1222 COVID-19 vaccine (dated by TCRdb to the early 2020s). The sample's time point, from its label and the paper: about 28 days (+/-7) after the second vaccine dose. The library was made by the immunoSEQ multiplex PCR assay. TCRdb holds this immuneACCESS table with in-frame rearrangements only. Some clones are missing; in checked studies, unresolved V genes explain under half, and the rest has no known cause. This sample lists tens of thousands of clones; 88% were detected once. Less than 8.5% of the sample goes to the ten largest clones. The input for sequencing was peripheral blood, taken 28 days after the second AZD1222 dose. The receptors were sampled from an adult who received the AZD1222 COVID-19 vaccine.

The chain uses TRBV11-3 and TRBJ1-1; tentatively, D is TRBD1 (5 bases). V was clipped by 6 bases and J by 1 base, with 9 bases between them. Germline loops: CDR1 SGHNT, CDR2 YENEEA. The CDR3 contains 13 residues. The chain's CDR3 is CASSRQGNTEAFF. The CDR3, as DNA: TGTGCCAGCAGTCGTCAGGGGAACACTGAAGCTTTCTTT.

The chain uses TRBV7-9 and TRBJ1-5; 10 positions agree with TRBD1. V shed 1 base and J 6 bases; nucleotides not matched to a gene: 6. This CDR3 spans 16 amino acids. Germline CDR1 reads SEHNR; CDR2 reads FQNEAQ (reference sequence). The CDR3 reads CASSLVGQGYSQPQHF. CDR3 DNA: TGTGCCAGCAGCTTAGTGGGACAGGGGTACAGTCAGCCCCAGCATTTT. The variable domain in full, with the rest retrieved from reference TRBV7-9 and TRBJ1-5, is DTGVSQNPRHKITKRGQNVTFRCDPISEHNRLYWYRQTLGQGPEFLTYFQNEAQLEKSRLLSDRFSAERPKGSFSTLEIQRTEQGDSAMYLCASSLVGQGYSQPQHFGDGTRLSIL.

The V call is TRBV5-4, the J call TRBJ1-1, with a tentative D call TRBD1 (5 bases). The length of the CDR3 is 14 residues. Trimming took 4 bases from V and 1 from J, leaving 11 bases between them. Germline V CDR1 and CDR2: SGHNT, YYREEE (reference sequence). The CDR3 DNA reads TGTGCCAGCAGCATTCCTACAGGGAACACTGAAGCTTTCTTT. This gives the protein CASSIPTGNTEAFF. Combining the CDR3 with reference TRBV5-4 and TRBJ1-1 gives the whole variable domain ETGVTQSPTHLIKTRGQQVTLRCSSQSGHNTVSWYQQALGQGPQFIFQYYREEENGRGNFPPRFSGLQFPNYSSELNVNALELDDSALYLCASSIPTGNTEAFFGQGTRLTVV.

A remark on this clone: Other DNA sequences from this sample encode an identical CDR3 as well. The chain carries TRBV15 and TRBJ1-5; D not resolved. The ends were cut back, 0 bases at V and 4 bases at J, with 1 base in the middle. The CDR3 length is 12 residues. Germline assignment: CDR1 LNHNV and CDR2 YYDKDF (reference sequence). The DNA for the CDR3 is TGTGCCACCAGCAGAGATAATCAGCCCCAGCATTTT. Protein: CATSRDNQPQHF.

V and J are TRBV28 and TRBJ1-5, with D hard to call. V lost 3 bases and J 6 bases, leaving 3 bases between the germline ends. CDR1 and CDR2 from the germline V gene are MDHEN and SYDVKM. This CDR3 spans 11 amino acids. CDR3 in DNA: TGTGCCAGCAGTTTGGGTCAGCCCCAGCATTTT. Amino acid sequence: CASSLGQPQHF.

The chain links TRBV15 to TRBJ1-4, with D possibly being TRBD1 (5 bases). The CDR3 consists of 17 residues. V was cut by 1 base and J by 4 bases, with 16 bases left in between. CDR1 and CDR2 from the germline V gene are LNHNV and YYDKDF (reference sequence). CDR3 DNA: TGTGCCACCAGCAGAGCCGGGACGGTCCGTAGTAATGAAAAACTGTTTTTT. This encodes CATSRAGTVRSNEKLFF.

The chain recombines TRBV7-9 with TRBJ1-5; D uncertain. The CDR3 contains 12 residues. Germline V lookup: CDR1 SEHNR, CDR2 FQNEAQ (reference sequence). The V and J ends lost 4 bases and 8 bases respectively, with 9 bases between them. In nucleotides, the CDR3 is TGTGCCAGCAGCTCGGTGGGAGAGCCCCAGCATTTT. Residues: CASSSVGEPQHF.

V gene TRBV7-9 combines with J gene TRBJ2-3; D is unresolved. CDR3 length: 15 residues. With 1 base removed from V and 1 base from J, the gap between germline ends came to 9 bases. Germline values: CDR1 SEHNR, CDR2 FQNEAQ (reference sequence). Here the CDR3 DNA reads TGTGCCAGCAGCTTAGGGGTGGCCCGCACAGATACGCAGTATTTT. This gives the protein CASSLGVARTDTQYF.

This chain uses TRBV6-5 with TRBJ1-1; TRBD1 agrees at 7 bases. The CDR3 consists of 16 residues. V lost 0 bases to trimming and J lost 4 bases; unmatched junction nucleotides: 8. Per the germline V gene, CDR1 is MNHEY and CDR2 is SVGAGI. The DNA for the CDR3 is TGTGCCAGCAGTTACTCGACCGACAGGGCGGGCACTGAAGCTTTCTTT. It translates to CASSYSTDRAGTEAFF.

V and J are TRBV27 and TRBJ1-1; D remains ambiguous. V lost 7 bases, J lost 3 bases, and 15 bases lay in between. The CDR3 has 14 residues. Germline V gene sequence: CDR1 MNHEY, CDR2 SMNVEV (reference sequence). This chain's CDR3 is CASMGSGFYTEAFF. The CDR3 coding sequence is TGTGCCAGCATGGGATCGGGTTTCTACACTGAAGCTTTCTTT.

V and J are TRBV6-5 and TRBJ1-1, with D hard to call. This CDR3 is built from 16 residues. CDR1 and CDR2 (germline): MNHEY, SVGAGI. Trimming took off 0 bases at V and 6 bases at J, with 17 bases between the two ends. DNA for the CDR3: TGTGCCAGCAGTTACTCGATTCCCTCCTTCGGGGCTGAAGCTTTCTTT. Translation gives CASSYSIPSFGAEAFF.

The chain recombines TRBV30 with TRBJ2-2, with TRBD2 as a possible D gene (5 bases). CDR3 size: 12 residues. Trimming left V 5 bases short and J 5 bases short, with 9 bases between. The V gene's germline CDR1 is GTSNPN and CDR2 SVGIG (reference sequence). As DNA, the CDR3 is TGTGCCTGGGGTGGAGGTACCGGGGAGCTGTTTTTT. Its translation: CAWGGGTGELFF.

The chain combines TRBV24-1 with TRBJ2-7, with 7 bases lining up with TRBD1. The trim removed 4 bases at V and 4 bases at J, leaving 6 bases unmatched. This CDR3 is built from 14 residues. Germline-derived CDR1 and CDR2 are KGHDR and SFDVKD. The CDR3 sequence is CATSDPNRGYEQYF. The CDR3 DNA reads TGTGCCACCAGTGACCCGAACAGGGGTTACGAGCAGTACTTC.

The V call is TRBV7-6, the J call TRBJ2-7; D gene ambiguous. The V gene lost 5 bases and the J gene lost 4 bases, with 6 bases spanning the gap. Germline V gene lookup returns CDR1 SGHVS and CDR2 FNYEAQ. CDR3 length: 11 residues. The CDR3 sequence is CASSQAYEQYF. Written as DNA, the CDR3 is TGTGCCAGCAGCCAAGCATACGAGCAGTACTTC.

In its sample, this clone was seen once. The chain combines TRBV28 with TRBJ2-1, with 7 bases identical to TRBD2. Germline V gives CDR1 MDHEN, CDR2 SYDVKM. With 10 bases clipped from V and 4 bases from J, the junction kept 10 bases outside the gene matches. The length of the CDR3 is 14 residues. This chain's CDR3 is CATPRGRQYNEQFF. The CDR3 region has the DNA TGTGCCACCCCTCGCGGGAGACAGTACAATGAGCAGTTCTTC.

Worth noting for this clone: Relative to the germline gene, one junction end is altered; a read error may explain this. The chain's CDR3 is CASSPGHLF. The CDR3 DNA reads TGTGCCAGCAGCCCGGGACACTTATTT. The V and J genes are TRBV25-1 and TRBJ1-5; the D gene is possibly TRBD1 (6 bases). The CDR3 contains 9 residues. Germline CDR1 MGHDK, CDR2 SYGVNS. The full variable domain, in which reference TRBV25-1 and TRBJ1-5 provide the parts outside the CDR3, is EADIYQTPRYLVIGTGKKITLECSQTMGHDKMYWYQQDPGMELHLIHYSYGVNSTEKGDLSSESTVSRIRTEHFPLTLESARPSHTSQYLCASSPGHLFGDGTRLSIL.

The CDR3 DNA is TGTGCCAGCAGCCCCCGAGGGGGGTACGAGCAGTACTTC. This gives the protein CASSPRGGYEQYF. The rearrangement links TRBV6-5 to TRBJ2-7; perhaps D is TRBD1 or TRBD2 (6 bases each). Trimming removed 6 bases at V and 4 bases at J, with 13 bases between. CDR1 and CDR2 from the germline V gene are MNHEY and SVGAGI. The CDR3 extends over 13 amino acids.

The chain employs TRBV6-6 and TRBJ2-5, with D possibly being TRBD1 or TRBD2 (5 bases each). CDR1 is MNHNY, CDR2 SVGAGI, per germline (reference sequence). V was pared by 6 bases and J by 4 bases, with 15 bases between. The CDR3 has 14 amino acids. CDR3: CASRSGERGETQYF. The CDR3 region has the DNA TGTGCCAGCAGGAGCGGAGAGAGGGGAGAGACCCAGTACTTC.

The rearrangement links TRBV5-1 to TRBJ1-2; possible D gene TRBD1, 5 bases. V lost 0 bases and J 8 bases, leaving 11 bases between the germline ends. The germline V gene encodes CDR1 SGHRS and CDR2 YFSETQ. The CDR3 sequence is 13 residues long. For the CDR3, the DNA is TGCGCCAGCAGCTTGGTCAGGGAGAGGGGCTACACCTTC. Amino acids: CASSLVRERGYTF.

The chain has TRBV3-1 (or the pseudogene TRBV3-2) and TRBJ1-1; D is possibly TRBD1 (5 bases). This CDR3 has 15 amino acids. V was pared by 4 bases and J by 5 bases, with 17 bases between. Per germline, CDR1 LGHDT and CDR2 YNNKEL (reference sequence). The CDR3 nucleotides read TGTGCCAGCAGCCTCTTGTTGCAGGGCCGAACTGAAGCTTTCTTT. Encoded protein: CASSLLLQGRTEAFF.

This clone was seen just once. The rearrangement joins TRBV19 to TRBJ1-2, with D maybe TRBD1 (6 bases). The CDR3 is 13 amino acids. Trimming cost V 1 base and J 3 bases, with 6 bases left between them. The germline V gene has CDR1 LNHDA and CDR2 SQIVND (reference sequence). The CDR3 loop is CASSIGTDYGYTF. The CDR3 DNA follows: TGTGCCAGTAGTATAGGGACAGACTATGGCTACACCTTC.